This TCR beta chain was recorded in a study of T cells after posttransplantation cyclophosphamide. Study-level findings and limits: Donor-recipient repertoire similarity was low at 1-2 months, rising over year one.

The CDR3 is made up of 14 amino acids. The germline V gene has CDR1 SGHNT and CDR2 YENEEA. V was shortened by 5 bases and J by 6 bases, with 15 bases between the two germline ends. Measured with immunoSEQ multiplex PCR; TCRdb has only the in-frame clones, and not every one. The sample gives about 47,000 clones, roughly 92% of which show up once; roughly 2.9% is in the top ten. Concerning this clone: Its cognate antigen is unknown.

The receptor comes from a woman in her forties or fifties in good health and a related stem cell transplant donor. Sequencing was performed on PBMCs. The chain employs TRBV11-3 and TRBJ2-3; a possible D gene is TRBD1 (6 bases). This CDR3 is CASSNGYRADTQYF. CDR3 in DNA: TGTGCCAGCAGCAACGGGTACAGGGCCGATACGCAGTATTTT.